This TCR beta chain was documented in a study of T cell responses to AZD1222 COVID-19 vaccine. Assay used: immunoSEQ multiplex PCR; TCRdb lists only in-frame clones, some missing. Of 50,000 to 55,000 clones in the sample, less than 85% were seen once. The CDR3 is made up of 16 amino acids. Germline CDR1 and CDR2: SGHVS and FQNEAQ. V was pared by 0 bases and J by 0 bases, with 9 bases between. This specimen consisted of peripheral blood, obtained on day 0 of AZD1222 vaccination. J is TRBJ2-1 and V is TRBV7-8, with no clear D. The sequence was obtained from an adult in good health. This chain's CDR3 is CASSLAVSSSYNEQFF. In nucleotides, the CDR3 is TGTGCCAGCAGCTTAGCGGTCTCTAGCTCCTACAATGAGCAGTTCTTC. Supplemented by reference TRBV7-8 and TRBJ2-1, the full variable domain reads GAGVSQSPRYKVAKRGQDVALRCDPISGHVSLFWYQQALGQGPEFLTYFQNEAQLDKSGLPSDRFFAERPEGSVSTLKIQRTQQEDSAVYLCASSLAVSSSYNEQFFGPGTRLTVL.